This T cell receptor (beta chain) was found in a study of identical twins. Germline V lookup: CDR1 KGHSH, CDR2 LQKENI. The CDR3 is 16 residues long. Trimming took off 4 bases at V and 0 bases at J, with 16 bases between the two ends. It was template switching that added a universal primer site, and there were unique molecular identifiers on the cDNA. TCRdb passed the 5' RACE reads through MiXCR, listing each CDR3 protein once. The sample consists of hundreds of thousands of distinct CDR3 sequences, around 21% of them appearing once. A few counts support this clonotype. The data also belong to a second study, concerning T cells expressing NK-cell markers.

The chain is built from TRBV18 and TRBJ2-7; D is possibly TRBD2 (7 bases). This receptor was obtained from a woman under 30 in good health. Sequencing was done on a sample of PBMCs. The CDR3 region has the DNA TGTGCCAGCTCACAGGGGAGGGACATAGCCTCCTACGAGCAGTACTTC. This translates into CASSQGRDIASYEQYF.